This T cell receptor (beta chain) was captured by sequencing in a study of monozygotic twins with inflammatory bowel disease. UMIs incorporating a 6-nucleotide sample barcode were appended by means of template switching. One entry per CDR3 protein, without DNA, is what TCRdb gives after re-calling the 5' RACE reads. Its listing shows a few hundred thousand distinct CDR3 sequences. The CDR3 has 13 residues. From germline, CDR1 is DFQATT and CDR2 SNEGSKA (reference sequence). This clonotype originated in a human donor with ulcerative colitis or Crohn's disease, or a healthy co-twin of an affected twin (not recorded which). The rearrangement uses TRBV20-1 and TRBJ2-5; TCRdb designates TRBD1, a call that cannot be tested without DNA. The specimen was blood. The chain's CDR3 is CSARSSGRTTQYF.